A selection of T cell receptor beta chains follows, all from one sample in a study of blood T cell repertoires in COVID-19. TCRdb's copy holds only in-frame clones and misses some; the assay was immunoSEQ multiplex PCR. The sample lists almost 30,000 clones, 70% to 80% occurring once. The material sequenced was peripheral blood. These receptors were taken from a woman aged 70 to 79 with acute or convalescent COVID-19. Each CDR3 is given without its conserved first and last residue.

v_gene	j_gene	CDR3aa
TRBV14	TRBJ1-2	ASSSDLKVVGYT
TRBV27	TRBJ2-3	ASSFGRGTDTQY
TRBV9	TRBJ1-1	ASSVDGGGTEAF
TRBV4-1	TRBJ2-7	ASSPGQSTYEQY
TRBV19	TRBJ2-1	ASSLRGGYNEQF
TRBV28	TRBJ1-5	ATTGWGNQPQH
TRBV4-3	TRBJ1-3	ASSQDYPTGSGNTIY
TRBV5-1	TRBJ2-7	ASSNDRDFYEQY
TRBV3-1/TRBV3-2	TRBJ2-7	ASSLHESEQY
TRBV28	TRBJ1-2	ASSPTVLNYGYT
TRBV28	TRBJ1-3	ASSPSNRAGNTIY
TRBV19	TRBJ2-3	ASSMTSGGRTDTQY
TRBV12-5	TRBJ2-7	ASGITGGREQY
TRBV27	TRBJ2-7	ASSQDTDNEQY
TRBV6-5	TRBJ1-6	ASSQPGDSPLH
TRBV6-1	TRBJ1-2	ASSEERPSPIYGYT
TRBV7-7	TRBJ2-2	ASSSSDSHTGELF
TRBV5-6	TRBJ1-1	ASSLTSWNTEAF
TRBV7-9	TRBJ1-4	ASSLAPGKQLF
TRBV28	TRBJ2-7	ASSGTSGSFAQQY
TRBV3-1/TRBV3-2	TRBJ2-5	ASSHLDSSQETQY
TRBV2	TRBJ1-3	ASNPGQGKTSSGNTIY
TRBV27	TRBJ2-2	ASSFRTSGGADTGELF
TRBV7-9	TRBJ2-5	ASSFVRQETQY
TRBV30	TRBJ1-1	AWEFYLGNTEAF
TRBV27	TRBJ2-2	ASSPGLLGELF
TRBV28	TRBJ2-7	ASSYTYPGLSSYEQY
TRBV2	TRBJ1-4	ASSGDRDRPATNEKLF
TRBV11-2	TRBJ2-7	ASSLDNNRGRGEQY
TRBV2	TRBJ2-7	ASSYRGSYEQY
TRBV6-6	TRBJ2-4	ASSSLRDIPY
TRBV6-1	TRBJ1-1	ASSERPLGGNTEAF
TRBV27	TRBJ2-7	ASRTGTSNEQY
TRBV28	TRBJ1-1	ASSFRQNTEAF
TRBV7-2	TRBJ2-1	ASSSGETSGRTHEQF
TRBV5-4	TRBJ2-2	ASSRGQGNTGELF
TRBV28	TRBJ1-2	ASSPSRGYT
TRBV6-6	TRBJ1-2	ASSYIGTGTYGYT
TRBV28	TRBJ1-3	ASRGGGVGNTIY
TRBV4-3	TRBJ2-7	ASSYTGLPYEQY
TRBV27	TRBJ2-7	ASAGTGGSYEQY
TRBV27	TRBJ2-7	ASSLLTYEQY
TRBV9	TRBJ1-1	ASSAYPTEAF
TRBV28	TRBJ2-1	ASSLGLAGLDEQF
TRBV5-1	TRBJ1-2	ASRLGQGRNYGYT
TRBV3-1/TRBV3-2	TRBJ2-2	ASSQDRQSGTSGETGELF
TRBV4-3	TRBJ1-1	ASRSPQAHTEAF
TRBV14	TRBJ2-3	ASSQKGTSGGAQY
TRBV19	TRBJ2-7	ASSYGQGRVYEQY
TRBV27	TRBJ1-4	ATMDRALSLRTNEKLF
TRBV15	TRBJ1-4	ATSSGTGNEKLF
TRBV28	TRBJ2-5	ASSLAAGMRETQY
TRBV21-1	TRBJ1-1	ASSIVTGGNTEAF
TRBV29-1	TRBJ1-6	SVGLRENSPLH